The rows below give T cell receptor beta chains drawn from one sample of a study of CD8 T cells in ankylosing spondylitis. MiXCR, applied by TCRdb to the 5' RACE reads, yields one record per CDR3 protein. Of 180,000 or so distinct CDR3 sequences in the sample, approximately 10% were seen once. Sequenced: blood, either unsorted or a sorted T cell fraction (not recorded which). These receptor sequences come from a male donor with ankylosing spondylitis or in good health (not recorded which). The conserved cysteine and the conserved F or W are not part of the CDR3 here.

>TRBV6-2/TRBV6-3
ASSYDTIYSYEQY
>TRBV5-1
ASSLARGLDTEAF
>TRBV5-1
ASSFTSGGYNEQF
>TRBV6-5
ASSYFPPGRDEQY
>TRBV7-6
ASSLMWGTGSFETQY
>TRBV21-1
QPRGRRSNQPQH
>TRBV20-1
SALDRAIFYEQY
>TRBV2
ASRPSGGDTQY
>TRBV20-1
SARDHLTGELF
>TRBV11-3
ASSRYSLEGYNEQF
>TRBV20-1
SASSGQYYEQY
>TRBV4-3
ASSQDISGFDEQY
>TRBV29-1
SAGSETGGYEQY
>TRBV6-5
ASSFSRVYEQY
>TRBV19
ASSVDFFTEAF
>TRBV5-5
ASSPRDRGPEQY
>TRBV9
ASSVAGTAYNEQF
>TRBV10-3
AIGTDRNQPQH
>TRBV19
ASKGSPNTGELF
>TRBV5-1
ASSLRASGDNEQF
>TRBV28
ASFTGSFQPQH
>TRBV28
ASSSTGREIKNIQY
>TRBV27
ASSLNRGQDTGELF
>TRBV5-1
ASSLLRNDGNEQF
>TRBV10-3
AIRPDRGSFHEQY
>TRBV29-1
SVTTGGSAGELF
>TRBV24-1
ATSDPKPGQGRETQY
>TRBV5-1
ASTRLAGKDEQF
>TRBV6-1
ASSPGTVGTGELF
>TRBV10-2
ASSEPGTRGNEQF
>TRBV11-2
ASSLYLRGASGNTIY
>TRBV7-2
ASRYRESYGYT
>TRBV28
ASSLSLAGVNEQF
>TRBV7-2
ASSPETGIGYGYT
>TRBV5-1
ASSLGTTNYGYT
>TRBV20-1
SASPTGSGEQF
>TRBV2
ASSPSRNTGELF
>TRBV24-1
ATSGGLGQF
>TRBV7-6
ASSGWSGDGETQY
>TRBV7-2
ASRISRIVDTQY
>TRBV5-4
ASSSAYKGPDSNTDTQY
>TRBV7-6
ASSLRGPNQPQH
>TRBV2
ASRVHYEQY
>TRBV20-1
SAPSTGSSYNSPLH
>TRBV20-1
SARDGLAGVGYTQY
>TRBV7-8
ASSKTGTSGDNEQF
>TRBV6-1
ASSDGSYSNQPQH
>TRBV7-2
ASSLDASGGSYNEQF
>TRBV3-1
ASSQSLRTGSRELF
>TRBV7-7
ASTPLLGQGNEQY